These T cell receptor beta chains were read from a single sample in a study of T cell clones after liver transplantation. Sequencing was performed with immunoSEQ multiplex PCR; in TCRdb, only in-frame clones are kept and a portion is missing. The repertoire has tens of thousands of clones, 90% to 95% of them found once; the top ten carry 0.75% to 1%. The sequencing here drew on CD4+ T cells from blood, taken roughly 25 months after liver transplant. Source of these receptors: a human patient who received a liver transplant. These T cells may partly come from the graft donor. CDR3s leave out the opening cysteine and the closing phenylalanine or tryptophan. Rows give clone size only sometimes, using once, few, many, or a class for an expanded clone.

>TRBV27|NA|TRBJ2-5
ASSSVRGETQY
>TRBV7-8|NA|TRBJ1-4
ASSLSQGPPEKLF
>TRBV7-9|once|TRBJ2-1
ASSLEGRLAGLYNEQF
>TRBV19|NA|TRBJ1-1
ASSGYRKGATEAF
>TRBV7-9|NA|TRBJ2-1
ASSLEGGRYNEQF
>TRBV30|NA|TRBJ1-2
AWSEEAGYGYT
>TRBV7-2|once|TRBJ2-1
ASSGGPSGYNEQF
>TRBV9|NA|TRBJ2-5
ASSVVGTNSAQY
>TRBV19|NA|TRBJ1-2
ASALMRGGTGYT
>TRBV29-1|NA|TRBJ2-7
SVNSAYEQY
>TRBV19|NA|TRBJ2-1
ASRTTGSSYNEQF
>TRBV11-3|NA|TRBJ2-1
ASSLVVGLAGSEQF
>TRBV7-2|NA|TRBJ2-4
ASSLQAGVSNIQY
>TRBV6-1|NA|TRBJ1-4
ASSEGGSMGTNEKLF
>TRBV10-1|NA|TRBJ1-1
ASRKGVDTEAF
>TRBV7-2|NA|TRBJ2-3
ASSLGDRGLPDTQY
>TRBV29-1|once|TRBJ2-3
SVESAGGPDTQY
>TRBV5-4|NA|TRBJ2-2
ASSLATSGTVGELF
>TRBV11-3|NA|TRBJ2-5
ASSFTGQGGGETQY
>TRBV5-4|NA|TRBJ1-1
ASSLDSFVNTEAF
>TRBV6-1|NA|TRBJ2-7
ASSEEEAEPYEQY
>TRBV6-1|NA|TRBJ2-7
ASSEETGRSYEQY